This passage covers 21 T cell receptor beta chains from one sample sequenced in a study of blood T cell repertoires in COVID-19. Sequenced by immunoSEQ multiplex PCR; TCRdb stores in-frame clones only, minus some. The sample lists more than 100,000 clones, less than 75% occurring once. Sequencing was carried out using peripheral blood. The receptor set was obtained from a human donor with acute or convalescent COVID-19. The donor label of this sample is uncertain.

This chain joins TRBV5-5 and TRBJ1-6; TRBD1 aligns across 7 bases. This CDR3 comprises 14 residues. The germline CDR1 and CDR2 sequences are SGHKS and YYEKEE (reference sequence). J gave up 14 bases and V 0 bases, and 8 bases lay outside the gene matches. The chain's CDR3 is CASSLGSGGITLHF. DNA of the CDR3: TGTGCCAGCAGCTTGGGTTCAGGGGGAATCACCCTCCACTTT.

This clone was counted between two and nine times. The chain joins TRBV11-2 to TRBJ1-6; D is perhaps TRBD1 (6 bases). Between the trimmed V and J ends, which lost 2 bases and 7 bases, there was a span of 21 bases. The V gene's germline CDR1 is SGHAT and CDR2 FQNNGV. This CDR3 has 18 residues. Here the CDR3 reads CASSLRGGQGGVNSPLHF. CDR3 in DNA: TGTGCCAGCAGCTTACGGGGGGGCCAGGGAGGCGTAAATTCACCCCTCCACTTT.

The chain links TRBV6-2 or TRBV6-3 to TRBJ2-4; D remains ambiguous. V was shortened by 6 bases and J by 7 bases, with 16 bases between the two germline ends. There are 14 residues in the CDR3. Germline CDR1 reads MNHEY; CDR2 reads SVGEGT. The CDR3 DNA follows: TGTGCCAGCAGCCTCCTTGAGATGCGGAACATTCAGTACTTC. This sequence encodes CASSLLEMRNIQYF.

The chain links TRBV28 to TRBJ2-1, with D perhaps TRBD1 (6 bases). The CDR3 contains 14 residues. V gave up 4 bases and J gave up 5 bases, with 12 bases separating them. Germline V gene lookup returns CDR1 MDHEN and CDR2 SYDVKM. CDR3 coding DNA: TGTGCCAGCAGTTACAGGGTTCTACACAATGAGCAGTTCTTC. Encoded protein: CASSYRVLHNEQFF.

V is TRBV7-9 and J is TRBJ1-2; 10 positions agree with TRBD1. The CDR3 loop spans 16 amino acids. Germline V CDR1 and CDR2: SEHNR, FQNEAQ (reference sequence). The J segment lost 1 base and the V segment lost 5 bases, leaving 7 bases of the junction unmatched. The CDR3 sequence: CASSPSGDRGNYGYTF. The CDR3 nucleotides are TGTGCCAGCAGCCCCAGCGGGGACAGGGGTAACTATGGCTACACCTTC.

The rearrangement joins TRBV24-1 to TRBJ2-1; D is unresolved. Deletions cut 1 base from V and 8 bases from J, with 8 bases between. The CDR3 has 13 residues. Germline loops: CDR1 KGHDR, CDR2 SFDVKD. CDR3 coding DNA: TGTGCCACCAGTGATTTCGGTAGAGATGAGCAGTTCTTC. This sequence encodes CATSDFGRDEQFF.

This clone was seen just once. V usage is TRBV7-8 and J usage is TRBJ1-1; D is uncertain. CDR1 and CDR2 from the germline V gene are SGHVS and FQNEAQ. Trimming pared 2 bases from V and 7 bases from J, leaving 11 bases between. The CDR3 contains 13 residues. CDR3 sequence (DNA): TGTGCCAGCAGCTTACGGTCGGGGATTGAAGCTTTCTTT. It translates to CASSLRSGIEAFF.

This clone was found once. The V call is TRBV7-8, the J call TRBJ2-7; D possibly corresponds to TRBD2 (5 bases). CDR1 SGHVS and CDR2 FQNEAQ come from the germline V gene. The length of the CDR3 is 14 residues. V was clipped by 1 base and J by 5 bases, with 12 bases between them. The CDR3 bases are TGTGCCAGCAGCTTAGGGGCGCTAGCAGACGAGCAGTACTTC. This codes for CASSLGALADEQYF.

V and J are TRBV29-1 and TRBJ1-2; D gene uncertain. The CDR3 runs 13 residues. The V gene's germline CDR1 is SQVTM and CDR2 ANQGSEA. V was clipped by 0 bases and J by 8 bases, with 13 bases between them. Written as DNA, the CDR3 is TGCAGCGTTGAAGAGACACGAGGGTACGGCTACACCTTC. This gives the protein CSVEETRGYGYTF.

The rearrangement joins TRBV5-5 to TRBJ1-1; D not resolved. This CDR3 region has 14 residues. Germline V CDR1 and CDR2: SGHKS, YYEKEE (reference sequence). V dropped 0 bases and J dropped 2 bases, with 8 bases sitting between them. For the CDR3, the DNA is TGTGCCAGCAGCTTGGTGGTGGCTAACACTGAAGCTTTCTTT. Its translation is CASSLVVANTEAFF.

This sequence joins TRBV6-6 and TRBJ1-6; 7 positions agree with TRBD1. This CDR3 contains 16 residues. Germline V gene data show CDR1 as MNHNY and CDR2 as SVGAGI (reference sequence). V was pared by 8 bases and J by 7 bases, with 14 bases of the junction left unmatched. CDR3 in DNA: TGTGCCAGCTCCCGGGACAGCTTGGGGGCCAATTCACCCCTCCACTTT. Amino acid sequence: CASSRDSLGANSPLHF.

This chain connects TRBV6-5 to TRBJ2-3, with TRBD2 as a possible D gene (5 bases). V shed 6 bases and J shed 6 bases, with 10 bases lying between them. CDR1 and CDR2 (germline): MNHEY, SVGAGI. The CDR3 runs to 12 residues. The CDR3 sequence: CASRSPGDTQYF. The DNA of the CDR3 is TGTGCCAGCAGATCTCCGGGGGATACGCAGTATTTT.

The V and J genes are TRBV24-1 and TRBJ1-6; no reliable D call. Germline CDR1 is KGHDR and CDR2 is SFDVKD. This CDR3 region has 13 residues. Trimming left V 6 bases short and J 7 bases short, with 9 bases between. Here the CDR3 reads CATSRQANSPLHF. The CDR3 nucleotides are TGTGCCACCAGTCGCCAGGCAAATTCACCCCTCCACTTT.

This chain connects TRBV11-3 to TRBJ2-3; D unresolved. Germline assignment: CDR1 SGHNT and CDR2 YENEEA. The CDR3 runs 13 residues. V was pared by 1 base and J by 2 bases, with 4 bases between. CDR3 bases: TGTGCCAGCAGCTTAGCAGTCACAGATACGCAGTATTTT. This codes for CASSLAVTDTQYF.

The V gene is TRBV28, the J gene TRBJ2-7; 11 nucleotides agree with TRBD1. After removal of 8 bases from V and 4 bases from J, the junction contained 10 bases not matched to a gene. The germline CDR1 and CDR2 sequences are MDHEN and SYDVKM. The CDR3 has 15 residues. The CDR3 coding sequence is TGTGCCAGCTGCCTAGCCGGACAGGGGGCTTACGAGCAGTACGTC. This gives the protein CASCLAGQGAYEQYV.

The genes are TRBV27 and TRBJ1-5; 7 nucleotides agree with TRBD1. CDR1 MNHEY and CDR2 SMNVEV come from the germline V gene (reference sequence). The junction had 3 bases not matched to a gene; V was cut back by 5 bases and J by 2 bases. The CDR3 runs to 14 residues. The CDR3 region has the DNA TGTGCCAGCAGTAACGGACAGGGCAATCAGCCCCAGCATTTT. Protein: CASSNGQGNQPQHF.

This clone turned up a few times. The chain links TRBV7-9 to TRBJ1-2, with a possible D match to TRBD1 (5 bases). Germline V CDR1 and CDR2: SEHNR, FQNEAQ (reference sequence). This CDR3 has 13 residues. Trimming stripped 7 bases from V and 0 bases from J, with 9 bases between. In nucleotides, the CDR3 is TGTGCCAGCACCGACAGAACTAACTATGGCTACACCTTC. Residues: CASTDRTNYGYTF.

The rearrangement links TRBV11-3 to TRBJ2-2, with D possibly matching TRBD1 (6 bases). The V gene lost 2 bases and the J gene lost 0 bases, with 16 bases spanning the gap. The germline gives CDR1 SGHNT, CDR2 YENEEA. This CDR3 is 18 amino acids long. DNA of the CDR3: TGTGCCAGCAGCTTACGGTCAGGACAGCCCTCGAACACCGGGGAGCTGTTTTTT. This encodes CASSLRSGQPSNTGELFF.

The chain is built from TRBV28 and TRBJ2-3, with TRBD2 identical over 11 bases. Unmatched junction bases numbered 0, after V lost 4 bases and J lost 3 bases. Germline loops: CDR1 MDHEN, CDR2 SYDVKM. CDR3 length: 14 amino acids. Here the CDR3 reads CASSSSGRTDTQYF. The CDR3 DNA sequence: TGTGCCAGCAGTTCTAGCGGGAGGACAGATACGCAGTATTTT.

CDR3 coding DNA: TGCGCCAGCAGTGATACCCTCTTGACAGGTTGGGACTATGGCTACACCTTC. Translation gives CASSDTLLTGWDYGYTF. The chain employs TRBV10-2 and TRBJ1-2, with D perhaps TRBD1 (6 bases). This CDR3 is 17 amino acids long. The V end was cut by 3 bases, the J end by 3 bases, with 20 bases between. From germline, CDR1 is WSHSY and CDR2 SAAADI.

The chain joins TRBV9 to TRBJ2-1; D might be TRBD1 (6 bases). The CDR3 length is 20 residues. Germline CDR1 SGDLS, CDR2 YYNGEE. Trimming took off 0 bases at V and 0 bases at J, with 22 bases between the two ends. For the CDR3, the DNA is TGTGCCAGCAGCGTAGTCTCCGTGGTAGGAAAGACAGGCTCCTACAATGAGCAGTTCTTC. Protein product: CASSVVSVVGKTGSYNEQFF.